One sample yielded the 13 T cell receptor beta chains listed below, sequenced in a study of CD8 T cells in Susac syndrome. After extraction with the RNeasy kit, about 0.45 to 1 ug of the RNA was reverse transcribed using random hexamers. TCRdb analysed the immunoSEQ multiplex PCR reads with MiXCR anew, one entry per CDR3 protein. The profile shows more than 150,000 distinct CDR3 sequences, about 90% of them singletons. Material: CD4+ T cells from PBMCs. The receptors here all came from a human donor in good health.

The chain employs TRBV4-1 and TRBJ2-2, with D perhaps matching TRBD1 (6 bases). The V and J ends lost 6 bases and 4 bases respectively, with 24 bases between them. Germline V gene lookup returns CDR1 MGHRA and CDR2 YSYEKL. The CDR3 has 18 residues. The CDR3 region is CASSSQPWGPRGTGELFF. CDR3 nucleotide sequence: TGCGCCAGCAGTTCCCAGCCCTGGGGGCCCCGAGGCACCGGGGAGCTGTTTTTT.

V and J are TRBV20-1 and TRBJ2-2; D ambiguous. The germline CDR1 and CDR2 sequences are DFQATT and SNEGSKA (reference sequence). The V end lost 0 bases, the J end lost 3 bases, and 8 bases lay between the germline ends. The CDR3 totals 14 residues. CDR3: CSARDRLYTGELFF. The CDR3 DNA reads as TGCAGTGCTAGAGATCGACTCTACACCGGGGAGCTGTTTTTT.

The gene calls are TRBV6-4 and TRBJ1-2; tentatively, D is TRBD1 (6 bases). Germline lookup yields CDR1 MRHNA and CDR2 SNTAGT. This CDR3 spans 15 amino acids. Trimming took off 2 bases at V and 3 bases at J, with 13 bases between the two ends. The DNA for the CDR3 is TGTGCCAGCAGTGACATGGGGGGCGCTCACTATGGCTACACCTTC. Residues: CASSDMGGAHYGYTF.

V usage is TRBV4-3 and J usage is TRBJ2-3; D gene ambiguous. Looked up from germline, CDR1 is LGHNA and CDR2 is YSLEER. V dropped 0 bases and J dropped 2 bases, with 6 bases sitting between them. This CDR3 has 14 residues. Here the CDR3 DNA reads TGCGCCAGCAGCCAAGATCTGTTCACAGATACGCAGTATTTT. Protein sequence: CASSQDLFTDTQYF.

The chain has TRBV7-9 and TRBJ2-7, with no clear D. CDR3 size: 12 residues. V lost 6 bases and J 6 bases, leaving 12 bases between the germline ends. CDR1 and CDR2 from the germline V gene are SEHNR and FQNEAQ (reference sequence). CDR3 sequence: CASSPLGIEQYF. Written as DNA, the CDR3 is TGTGCCAGCAGTCCTTTGGGGATCGAGCAGTACTTC.

J is TRBJ2-2 and V is TRBV7-8, with D possibly matching TRBD1 (6 bases). Trimming took 5 bases from V and 4 from J, leaving 11 bases between them. Germline CDR1 SGHVS, CDR2 FQNEAQ. The CDR3 extends over 14 amino acids. CDR3 loop: CASSAGAFTGELFF. CDR3 DNA sequence: TGTGCCAGCAGCGCAGGGGCCTTCACCGGGGAGCTGTTTTTT. The whole variable domain, filled in from reference TRBV7-8 and TRBJ2-2, reads GAGVSQSPRYKVAKRGQDVALRCDPISGHVSLFWYQQALGQGPEFLTYFQNEAQLDKSGLPSDRFFAERPEGSVSTLKIQRTQQEDSAVYLCASSAGAFTGELFFGEGSRLTVL.

This clonotype was found a few times. J is TRBJ2-2 and V is TRBV2, with D hard to call. Trimming shortened V by 6 bases and J by 1 base, and 3 bases separated the two germline ends. This CDR3 is built from 12 residues. Germline CDR1 and CDR2: SNHLY and FYNNEI. The CDR3 coding sequence is TGTGCCAGCAGACAGAACACCGGGGAGCTGTTTTTT. This sequence encodes CASRQNTGELFF.

This chain connects TRBV29-1 to TRBJ2-1; 11 nucleotides agree with TRBD1. This CDR3 region has 14 residues. V was clipped by 3 bases and J by 3 bases; unmatched bases: 1. In germline, CDR1 is SQVTM, CDR2 ANQGSEA. The CDR3 DNA sequence: TGCAGCGTTGAGGGGACAGGGGGCTACAATGAGCAGTTCTTC. Its translation is CSVEGTGGYNEQFF.

In its sample, this clonotype was seen once. This chain links TRBV5-4 with TRBJ2-3; 11 bases agree with TRBD1. V gave up 3 bases and J gave up 3 bases; unmatched junction bases: 6. The germline gives CDR1 SGHNT, CDR2 YYREEE (reference sequence). The CDR3 has 16 residues. The CDR3 DNA reads TGTGCCAGCAGCTCGGGCGGGACAGGGGGGACAGATACGCAGTATTTT. The encoded protein is CASSSGGTGGTDTQYF.

CDR3 residues: CASSPWTGKDTEAFF. In nucleotides, the CDR3 is TGTGCCAGCAGCCCTTGGACAGGGAAGGACACTGAAGCTTTCTTT. The chain couples TRBV3-1 to TRBJ1-1; 8 bases are shared with TRBD1. V dropped 4 bases and J dropped 3; count of bases not matched to a gene: 7. The CDR3 is 15 residues long. Looked up from germline, CDR1 is LGHDT and CDR2 is YNNKEL (reference sequence).

The chain couples TRBV5-6 to TRBJ1-4, with 7 nucleotides matching TRBD1. The germline V gene encodes CDR1 SGHDT and CDR2 YYEEEE. The CDR3 has 15 residues. V trimming: 2 bases; J trimming: 5 bases; junction bases outside the gene matches: 6. This CDR3 reads CASSFTGQRNEKLFF. Here the CDR3 DNA reads TGTGCCAGCAGCTTTACGGGACAGCGAAATGAAAAACTGTTTTTT.

This chain's CDR3 is CASSSNLAGGDTQYF. The CDR3, as DNA: TGTGCCAGCAGCTCCAATCTGGCGGGGGGAGATACGCAGTATTTT. This chain links TRBV9 with TRBJ2-3; 8 bases match TRBD2. Germline CDR1 SGDLS, CDR2 YYNGEE. The CDR3 consists of 15 residues. V shed 4 bases, J shed 5 bases, and the junction held 9 bases outside the gene matches. The variable domain in full, completed from reference TRBV9 and TRBJ2-3, reads DSGVTQTPKHLITATGQRVTLRCSPRSGDLSVYWYQQSLDQGLQFLIQYYNGEERAKGNILERFSAQQFPDLHSELNLSSLELGDSALYFCASSSNLAGGDTQYFGPGTRLTVL.

DNA of the CDR3: TGTGCCAGCAGCCAAGATCGGGTGCGCGGCTACACCTTC. Protein product: CASSQDRVRGYTF. This chain links TRBV4-2 with TRBJ1-2; D unresolved. Germline V CDR1 and CDR2: LGHNA, YNFKEQ. The V and J ends lost 0 bases and 8 bases respectively, with 10 bases between them. The CDR3 loop spans 13 amino acids.